The rows below give T cell receptor beta chains drawn from one sample of a study of T cell responses to AZD1222 COVID-19 vaccine. TCRdb's copy holds only in-frame clones and misses some; the assay was immunoSEQ multiplex PCR. The sample records 140,000 or so clones, around 89% being singletons. Source: peripheral blood, taken on day 0 of AZD1222 vaccination. The receptors originated from an adult in good health. CDR3s include the opening cysteine and the closing phenylalanine or tryptophan. D genes are given only for firm matches. Clone size is given for some rows only: seen once, a few or many times, or a class if the clone is expanded.

>-|TRBD2|TRBV10-3|TRBJ2-3
CAISGRQRLAGATVGADTQYF
TGTGCCATCAGTGGAAGACAAAGACTAGCGGGAGCTACCGTGGGGGCAGATACGCAGTATTTT
>-|TRBD1|TRBV5-5|TRBJ1-4
CASSWGTGSEKLFF
TGTGCCAGCAGCTGGGGGACAGGGTCGGAAAAACTGTTTTTT
>-|-|TRBV25-1|TRBJ2-2
CASSEGFPAGELFF
TGTGCCAGCAGTGAAGGTTTCCCCGCCGGGGAGCTGTTTTTT
>-|-|TRBV29-1|TRBJ2-7
CSVVGLKGFFGSYEQYF
TGCAGCGTTGTTGGGTTAAAGGGTTTTTTCGGGTCCTACGAGCAGTACTTC
>-|-|TRBV9|TRBJ2-5
CASSVGEGTWRRETQYF
TGTGCCAGCAGCGTAGGCGAGGGGACCTGGCGGCGAGAGACCCAGTACTTC
>-|-|TRBV4-1|TRBJ2-3
CASSHQLDTQYF
TGCGCCAGCAGCCATCAGCTAGATACGCAGTATTTT
>-|TRBD1|TRBV19|TRBJ1-1
CASSIQGDTEAFF
TGTGCCAGTAGTATACAGGGGGACACTGAAGCTTTCTTT
>few|-|TRBV23-1|TRBJ1-1
CASSPGTAKQAFF
TGCGCCAGCAGTCCCGGCACAGCTAAACAAGCTTTCTTT
>once|-|TRBV5-1|TRBJ2-2
CASSLDGPNTGELFF
TGCGCCAGCAGCCTCGACGGGCCGAACACCGGGGAGCTGTTTTTT
>-|-|TRBV7-8|TRBJ1-2
CASSSNRDRYGYTF
TGTGCCAGCAGCTCCAACAGGGATCGGTATGGCTACACCTTC
>-|-|TRBV19|TRBJ2-7
CASSSRGGVHEQYF
TGTGCCAGTAGTTCTAGGGGGGGCGTACACGAGCAGTACTTC
>-|-|TRBV5-1|TRBJ2-5
CASSLDPDRSRQETQYF
TGCGCCAGCAGCTTGGACCCGGACAGAAGTAGACAAGAGACCCAGTACTTC
>-|-|TRBV7-9|TRBJ2-7
CASNTPTGWEQYF
TGTGCCAGCAACACCCCGACGGGTTGGGAGCAGTACTTC
>-|-|TRBV7-9|TRBJ1-5
CASRQDNQPQHF
TGTGCCAGCAGGCAAGATAATCAGCCCCAGCATTTT
>-|-|TRBV7-2|TRBJ2-5
CASSLAGAQETQYF
TGTGCCAGCAGCTTAGCGGGAGCACAAGAGACCCAGTACTTC
>once|-|TRBV9|TRBJ1-2
CASQRFGDGGYGYTF
TGTGCCTCTCAGCGCTTCGGGGATGGCGGCTATGGCTACACCTTC
>-|-|TRBV7-9|TRBJ1-1
CASSPTGASEAFF
TGTGCCAGCAGCCCCACGGGGGCGTCTGAAGCTTTCTTT
>-|-|TRBV12-3/TRBV12-4|TRBJ1-1
CASSRPIGYEAFF
TGTGCCAGCAGTCGTCCGATCGGCTATGAAGCTTTCTTT
>-|-|TRBV7-3|TRBJ1-1
CASSSGGMGTEAFF
TGTGCCAGCAGCTCCGGAGGGATGGGGACTGAAGCTTTCTTT
>-|-|TRBV30|TRBJ1-6
CAWSRTNSPLHF
TGTGCCTGGAGTCGGACTAATTCACCCCTCCACTTT
>-|TRBD2|TRBV5-1|TRBJ2-1
CASSLLAGGIYNEQFF
TGCGCCAGCAGCTTGTTAGCGGGAGGGATCTACAATGAGCAGTTCTTC
>-|-|TRBV9|TRBJ2-3
CASSADPFARTDTQYF
TGTGCCAGCAGCGCAGACCCATTTGCCCGCACAGATACGCAGTATTTT
>-|-|TRBV4-1|TRBJ1-5
CASSQEGKNQPQHF
TGCGCCAGCAGCCAAGAAGGGAAAAATCAGCCCCAGCATTTT
>-|-|TRBV19|TRBJ2-2
CASSPLQLGELFF
TGTGCCAGTAGCCCATTACAATTGGGGGAGCTGTTTTTT
>-|-|TRBV18|TRBJ1-2
CASSPPAGEVYGYTF
TGTGCCAGCTCACCACCGGCAGGCGAGGTCTATGGCTACACCTTC
>-|-|TRBV6-1|TRBJ1-1
CASSDLSPYRDTEAFF
TGTGCCAGCAGTGACCTTTCCCCCTATCGGGACACTGAAGCTTTCTTT
>-|TRBD1|TRBV27|TRBJ1-2
CASKGDRRPRGYTF
TGTGCCAGCAAGGGGGACAGGCGCCCTCGGGGCTACACCTTC
>-|-|TRBV18|TRBJ2-3
CASSFARGGTDTQYF
TGTGCCAGCTCTTTCGCGAGGGGCGGCACAGATACGCAGTATTTT
>-|-|TRBV5-5|TRBJ1-5
CASSLKVGALQPQHF
TGTGCCAGCAGTTTAAAGGTGGGGGCGTTACAGCCCCAGCATTTT
>once|-|TRBV7-9|TRBJ1-1
CASSLVPVAEAFF
TGTGCCAGCAGCTTAGTTCCAGTCGCTGAAGCTTTCTTT
>once|-|TRBV7-2|TRBJ1-6
CASSLVLGVNSPLHF
TGTGCCAGCAGCTTAGTGCTGGGGGTTAACTCACCCCTCCACTTT
>-|TRBD1|TRBV5-1|TRBJ2-7
CASSLEQGAPYEQYF
TGCGCCAGCAGCTTGGAGCAGGGGGCCCCCTACGAGCAGTACTTC
>-|TRBD1|TRBV5-1|TRBJ2-3
CASSLGQGARSTDTQYF
TGCGCCAGCAGCTTGGGACAGGGGGCCAGGAGTACAGATACGCAGTATTTT
>-|TRBD1|TRBV28|TRBJ1-2
CASTGTVYGYTF
TGTGCCAGCACGGGGACAGTCTATGGCTACACCTTC
>-|TRBD1|TRBV5-1|TRBJ2-1
CASSSQQGGYNEQFF
TGCGCCAGCAGCTCACAACAGGGGGGCTACAATGAGCAGTTCTTC
>-|-|TRBV28|TRBJ2-7
CASSQLGHEQYF
TGTGCCAGCAGTCAGCTGGGCCACGAGCAGTACTTC
>once|TRBD1|TRBV18|TRBJ1-5
CASSAQGEIQPQHF
TGTGCCAGCTCGGCCCAGGGGGAGATTCAGCCCCAGCATTTT
>-|TRBD2|TRBV25-1|TRBJ2-3
CASSDGLAADTQYF
TGTGCCAGCAGCGACGGACTAGCCGCGGATACGCAGTATTTT
>-|-|TRBV4-2|TRBJ1-4
CASSQDWAPGEKLFF
TGTGCCAGCAGCCAAGATTGGGCGCCGGGGGAAAAACTGTTTTTT
>-|TRBD1|TRBV6-5|TRBJ2-3
CASSKTGDKAQYF
TGTGCCAGCAGTAAAACAGGGGATAAGGCTCAGTATTTT
>-|-|TRBV3-1/TRBV3-2|TRBJ2-5
CASSPLIQETQYF
TGTGCCAGCAGCCCGCTCATCCAAGAGACCCAGTACTTC